The rows below give T cell receptor beta chains drawn from one sample of a study of T-cell memory formation after mild COVID-19. MiXCR, run by TCRdb on the 5' RACE reads, gives a single entry per CDR3 protein. The data contain approximately 490,000 distinct CDR3 sequences, approximately 20% of them singletons. The source material was PBMCs or a T cell subset sorted from them (not recorded which). The origin of the receptors is an adult woman who had mild COVID-19 (a few samples of this study predate the infection). Cell type and time point are not known. Each CDR3 is given with its conserved first and last residue. Fields, in order: V gene, D gene, J gene, CDR3 length, clone size, CDR3 protein, CDR3 DNA. The D gene is left open where the match is weak. Size is stated for part of the rows, as once, few or many counts, or as a class when the clone is expanded.

TRBV12-3/TRBV12-4,NA,TRBJ2-1,15,NA,CASSSSGTEYNEQFF,TGTGCCAGCAGCTCATCCGGGACGGAGTACAATGAGCAGTTCTTC
TRBV6-6,NA,TRBJ1-5,12,NA,CASTIGGRPQHF,TGTGCCAGCACCATAGGAGGTCGGCCCCAGCATTTT
TRBV12-3/TRBV12-4,TRBD2,TRBJ2-2,20,few,CASSWRLGTSGRSDTGELFF,TGTGCCAGCAGTTGGAGGTTGGGGACTAGCGGGAGGTCGGACACCGGGGAGCTGTTTTTT
TRBV6-5,NA,TRBJ2-7,13,NA,CASSSGTHYEQYF,TGTGCCAGCAGTTCAGGGACCCACTACGAGCAGTACTTC
TRBV14,TRBD1,TRBJ1-6,15,few,CASSQGRTGFSPLHF,TGTGCCAGCAGCCAAGGGAGGACAGGGTTTTCACCCCTCCACTTT
TRBV29-1,NA,TRBJ1-1,12,NA,CSVEVGDLRAFF,TGCAGCGTTGAAGTCGGGGACCTTAGGGCTTTCTTT
TRBV11-3,TRBD2,TRBJ2-3,17,few,CASSRWTSGREADTQYF,TGTGCCAGCAGCCGTTGGACTAGCGGGAGAGAAGCAGATACGCAGTATTTT
TRBV20-1,NA,TRBJ2-1,14,NA,CSAHRSSGYNEQFF,TGCAGTGCCCATCGGAGTAGCGGCTACAATGAGCAGTTCTTC
TRBV5-1,TRBD2,TRBJ2-1,16,NA,CASSLEGGRAYNEQFF,TGCGCCAGCAGCTTGGAGGGCGGGAGGGCCTACAATGAGCAGTTCTTC
TRBV24-1,NA,TRBJ2-7,13,few,CATSDRGTNEQYF,TGTGCCACCAGTGACCGTGGGACGAACGAGCAGTACTTC
TRBV12-3/TRBV12-4,NA,TRBJ1-3,16,NA,CASSFGRSTSGNTIYF,TGTGCCAGCAGTTTCGGAAGATCGACCTCTGGAAACACCATATATTTT
TRBV5-1,NA,TRBJ2-7,14,NA,CASSSTELAYEQYF,TGCGCCAGCAGCTCCACTGAACTAGCCTACGAGCAGTACTTC
TRBV18,TRBD2,TRBJ2-7,15,NA,CASSPGRTSGSEQYF,TGTGCCAGCTCACCAGGGAGGACTAGCGGGAGCGAGCAGTACTTC
TRBV4-1,NA,TRBJ2-2,14,few,CASGTASNTGELFF,TGCGCCAGCGGGACGGCCTCGAACACCGGGGAGCTGTTTTTT
TRBV6-6,NA,TRBJ2-1,12,many,CASSPGRYEQFF,TGTGCCAGCAGTCCCGGACGCTATGAGCAGTTCTTC
TRBV7-9,TRBD1,TRBJ2-6,18,few,CASSLQPGQGPGANVLTF,TGTGCCAGCAGCTTGCAACCGGGACAGGGTCCCGGGGCCAACGTCCTGACTTTC
TRBV12-3/TRBV12-4,NA,TRBJ1-2,15,NA,CASSSQGIGGKGYTF,TGTGCCAGCAGTTCTCAGGGTATCGGCGGGAAGGGCTACACCTTC
TRBV5-4,NA,TRBJ2-1,15,NA,CASSLVPLARGEQFF,TGTGCCAGCAGCTTGGTCCCTTTGGCCCGCGGGGAGCAGTTCTTC
TRBV12-3/TRBV12-4,NA,TRBJ1-1,15,few,CASSPPFEGDTEAFF,TGTGCCAGCAGTCCACCATTCGAAGGGGACACTGAAGCTTTCTTT
TRBV20-1,TRBD2,TRBJ2-7,16,NA,CSARLRLAGASYEQYF,TGCAGTGCTAGGTTGAGACTAGCGGGGGCCTCCTACGAGCAGTACTTC
TRBV2,NA,TRBJ2-7,13,NA,CASTEQESYEQYF,TGTGCCAGCACCGAACAGGAATCCTACGAGCAGTACTTC
TRBV29-1,TRBD1,TRBJ2-2,12,NA,CSARQGGGELFF,TGCAGCGCCCGACAGGGTGGCGGGGAGCTGTTTTTT
TRBV12-3/TRBV12-4,NA,TRBJ2-7,14,NA,CASSLGEGVYEQYF,TGTGCCAGCAGTTTAGGCGAGGGGGTCTACGAGCAGTACTTC
TRBV5-1,NA,TRBJ2-5,12,NA,CASSLDTRTQYF,TGCGCCAGCAGCTTGGACACCAGGACCCAGTACTTC
TRBV12-3/TRBV12-4,NA,TRBJ1-1,15,NA,CASSFLSSGLTEAFF,TGTGCCAGCAGTTTCCTCTCGTCGGGGCTCACTGAAGCTTTCTTT
TRBV6-5,TRBD2,TRBJ2-7,16,NA,CASSPGTSGGDYEQYF,TGTGCCAGCAGTCCCGGGACTAGCGGGGGGGACTACGAGCAGTACTTC
TRBV14,NA,TRBJ1-1,16,NA,CASSQVRVSLNTEAFF,TGTGCCAGCAGCCAAGTCAGGGTCAGCTTGAACACTGAAGCTTTCTTT
TRBV24-1,TRBD1,TRBJ1-4,16,few,CATSDNPGQGGGKLFF,TGTGCCACCAGTGACAATCCAGGACAGGGAGGCGGAAAACTGTTTTTT
TRBV7-6,TRBD2,TRBJ2-1,18,few,CASSLQQEAGGPEDEQFF,TGTGCCAGCAGCTTGCAGCAGGAAGCGGGAGGGCCCGAAGATGAGCAGTTCTTC
TRBV15,TRBD2,TRBJ2-3,16,few,CATSSLKREGTDTQYF,TGTGCCACCAGCAGCTTGAAGCGGGAGGGCACAGATACGCAGTATTTT
TRBV18,TRBD1,TRBJ2-1,15,NA,CASSPGTGLTMKQLF,TGTGCCAGCTCTCCAGGGACAGGGCTTACAATGAAGCAGTTATTC
TRBV15,TRBD2,TRBJ2-3,14,few,CATRGSGYTDTQYF,TGTGCCACTCGGGGTAGCGGGTACACAGATACGCAGTATTTT
TRBV12-3/TRBV12-4,TRBD2,TRBJ2-2,16,few,CASSLAGAKNTGELFF,TGTGCCAGCAGCCTAGCGGGGGCCAAGAACACCGGGGAGCTGTTTTTT
TRBV4-1,TRBD2,TRBJ2-5,19,NA,CASSQDRSSGGPVGETQYF,TGCGCCAGCAGCCAAGATAGATCTAGCGGGGGCCCCGTGGGGGAGACCCAGTACTTC
TRBV5-1,TRBD1,TRBJ1-1,12,NA,CASRTGDTEAFF,TGCGCCAGCCGGACAGGGGACACTGAAGCTTTCTTT
TRBV24-1,NA,TRBJ2-2,16,NA,CATSPGRGRRTGELFF,TGTGCCACCAGTCCGGGCCGTGGCCGTAGGACCGGGGAGCTGTTTTTT
TRBV12-3/TRBV12-4,NA,TRBJ1-1,17,NA,CASSLGRLIEGDTEAFF,TGTGCCAGCAGTTTAGGTCGTTTAATTGAGGGGGACACTGAAGCTTTCTTT
TRBV4-1,TRBD1,TRBJ1-5,15,NA,CASSPLTGGGQPQHF,TGCGCCAGCAGCCCACTCACAGGGGGCGGGCAGCCCCAGCATTTT
TRBV5-6,NA,TRBJ1-3,14,NA,CASSLGRVGNTIYF,TGTGCCAGCAGCTTGGGCAGGGTCGGAAACACCATATATTTT